This T cell receptor beta chain was identified in a study of blood T cell repertoires in COVID-19. Study as a whole: Acute and convalescent COVID-19 samples came from the United States, Italy and Spain. The cDNA or gDNA used as material had been derived from T cells, B-cell-depleted T cells, or PBMCs.

Authors' processing steps: Amplified reference gene primers provided the basis for estimating nucleated cell counts. The assay was immunoSEQ multiplex PCR, and TCRdb's table has in-frame clones only and misses some. V, J and clone size are taken as reported in that table, and D and trimming were inferred from the DNA itself. The data show approximately 230,000 clones, around 90% seen once. The V gene's germline CDR1 is SGHRS and CDR2 YFSETQ. V lost 3 bases, J lost 5 bases, and 2 bases stayed unmatched. This CDR3 spans 13 amino acids. The J gene is TRBJ2-3, the V gene TRBV5-1; TRBD1 aligns across 8 bases. The sample consisted of peripheral blood. This TCR was recovered from an elderly man with acute or convalescent COVID-19. CDR3 protein: CASSSGQGDTQYF. The CDR3 DNA sequence: TGCGCCAGCAGCTCTGGACAGGGAGATACGCAGTATTTT.